This note documents a single TCR beta chain sequence. The record originates from a study of shared T cell receptors in the human thymus. TCRdb keeps only in-frame clones here, not all; method: immunoSEQ multiplex PCR. The data show over 650,000 clones, more than 75% seen once. Germline V lookup: CDR1 LGHNA, CDR2 YSLEER. CDR3 length: 17 residues. With 3 bases removed from V and 3 bases from J, the gap between germline ends came to 21 bases. This sample was also put to use in a study of human thymus T cells. In that study: Resections removed during corrective heart surgery provided the thymus tissue used.

The V gene is TRBV4-3, the J gene TRBJ2-7; TRBD1 is a possible D gene (6 bases). Sequencing was carried out using thymocytes. The sequence came from a boy less than two years old with a congenital heart defect. The CDR3 loop reads CASSHYLPHDRIYEQYF. Written as DNA, the CDR3 is TGCGCCAGCAGCCACTACCTCCCCCATGACAGGATCTACGAGCAGTACTTC.